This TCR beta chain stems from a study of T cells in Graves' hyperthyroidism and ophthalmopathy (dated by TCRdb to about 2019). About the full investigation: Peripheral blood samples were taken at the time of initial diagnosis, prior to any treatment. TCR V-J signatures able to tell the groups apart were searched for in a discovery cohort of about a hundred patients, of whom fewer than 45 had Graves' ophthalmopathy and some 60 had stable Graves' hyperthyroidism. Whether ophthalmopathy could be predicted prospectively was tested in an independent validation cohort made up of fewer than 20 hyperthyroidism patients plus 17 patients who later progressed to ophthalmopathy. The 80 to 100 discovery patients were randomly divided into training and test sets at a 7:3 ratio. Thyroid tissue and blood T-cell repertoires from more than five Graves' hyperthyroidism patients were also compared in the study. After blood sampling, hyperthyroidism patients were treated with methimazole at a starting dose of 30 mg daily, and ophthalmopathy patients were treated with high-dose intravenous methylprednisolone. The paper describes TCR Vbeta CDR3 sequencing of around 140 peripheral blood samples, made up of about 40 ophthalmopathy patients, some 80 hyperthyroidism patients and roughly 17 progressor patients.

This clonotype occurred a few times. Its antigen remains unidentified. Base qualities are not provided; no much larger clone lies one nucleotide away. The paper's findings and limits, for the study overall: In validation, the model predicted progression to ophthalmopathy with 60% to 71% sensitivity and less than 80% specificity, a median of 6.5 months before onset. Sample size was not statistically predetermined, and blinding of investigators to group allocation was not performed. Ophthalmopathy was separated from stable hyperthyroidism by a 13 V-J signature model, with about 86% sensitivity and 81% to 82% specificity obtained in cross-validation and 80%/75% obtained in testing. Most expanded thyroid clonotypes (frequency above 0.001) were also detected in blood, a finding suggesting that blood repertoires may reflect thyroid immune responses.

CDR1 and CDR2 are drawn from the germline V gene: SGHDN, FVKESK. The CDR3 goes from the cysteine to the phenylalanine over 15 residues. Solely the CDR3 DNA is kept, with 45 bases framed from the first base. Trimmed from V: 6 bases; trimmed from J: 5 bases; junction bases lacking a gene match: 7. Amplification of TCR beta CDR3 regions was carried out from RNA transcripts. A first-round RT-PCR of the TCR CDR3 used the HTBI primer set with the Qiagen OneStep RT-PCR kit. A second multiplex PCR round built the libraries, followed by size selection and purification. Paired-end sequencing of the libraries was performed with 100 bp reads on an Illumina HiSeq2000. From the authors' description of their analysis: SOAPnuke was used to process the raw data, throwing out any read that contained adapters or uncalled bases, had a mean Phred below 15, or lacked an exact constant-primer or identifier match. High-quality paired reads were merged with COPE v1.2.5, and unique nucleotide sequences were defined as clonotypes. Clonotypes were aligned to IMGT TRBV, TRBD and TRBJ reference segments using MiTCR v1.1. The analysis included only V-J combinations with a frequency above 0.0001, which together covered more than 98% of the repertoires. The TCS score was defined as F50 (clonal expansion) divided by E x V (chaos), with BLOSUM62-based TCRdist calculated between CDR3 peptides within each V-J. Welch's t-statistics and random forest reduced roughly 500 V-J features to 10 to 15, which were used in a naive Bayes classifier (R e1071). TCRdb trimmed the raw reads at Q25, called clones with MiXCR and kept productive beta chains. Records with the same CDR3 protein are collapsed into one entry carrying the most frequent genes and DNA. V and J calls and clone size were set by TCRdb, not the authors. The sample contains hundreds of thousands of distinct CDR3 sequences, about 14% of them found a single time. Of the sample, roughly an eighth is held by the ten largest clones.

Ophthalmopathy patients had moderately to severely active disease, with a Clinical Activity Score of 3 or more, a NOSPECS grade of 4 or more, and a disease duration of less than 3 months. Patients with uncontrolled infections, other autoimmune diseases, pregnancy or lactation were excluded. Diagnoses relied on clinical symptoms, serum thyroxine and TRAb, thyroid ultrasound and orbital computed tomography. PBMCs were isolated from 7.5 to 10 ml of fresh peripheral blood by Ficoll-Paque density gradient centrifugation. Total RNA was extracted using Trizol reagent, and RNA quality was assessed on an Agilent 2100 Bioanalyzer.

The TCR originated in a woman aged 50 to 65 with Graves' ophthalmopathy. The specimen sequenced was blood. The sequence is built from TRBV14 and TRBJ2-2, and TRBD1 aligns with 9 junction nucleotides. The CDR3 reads CASRPTGGATGELFF. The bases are TGTGCCAGCAGACCTACAGGGGGCGCGACCGGGGAGCTGTTTTTT.